The clone carrying this T cell receptor beta chain was counted a few times. Its specificity is unknown. Germline V gene lookup returns CDR1 MNHEY and CDR2 SMNVEV (reference sequence). This CDR3 contains 15 residues. The ends were cut back, 8 bases at V and 4 bases at J, with 21 bases in the middle. This specimen comes from a study of T cells in Graves' hyperthyroidism and ophthalmopathy. For the study at large: Blood was drawn when the patient was first diagnosed and still untreated. Overall study findings and caveats: Within blood appeared most thyroid clonotypes that had expanded above 0.001.

Stable Graves' hyperthyroidism meant no ophthalmopathy progression within 18 months. Template material for amplifying TCR beta CDR3 regions consisted of RNA transcripts. The HTBI set primed first-round TCR CDR3 RT-PCR. A single record per CDR3 protein comes from TCRdb applying MiXCR to the multiplex PCR reads. Of approximately 600,000 distinct CDR3 sequences listed, 15% to 20% are singletons. This clonotype was sampled from a young woman with Graves' hyperthyroidism. This chain uses TRBV27 with TRBJ2-7, with D possibly TRBD1 on 7 matching bases. Sequenced input: blood. Here the CDR3 reads CASYSLGGTAYEQYF. CDR3 nucleotides: TGTGCCAGCTATTCCCTGGGCGGGACAGCATACGAGCAGTACTTC.